The rows below give T cell receptor beta chains drawn from one sample of a study of CD8 T cells in ankylosing spondylitis. TCRdb passed the 5' RACE reads through MiXCR, listing each CDR3 protein once. Of fewer than 400,000 distinct CDR3 sequences detected, 20% to 25% appear once; the ten largest clones hold roughly a sixth. The sequenced material came from blood, either unsorted or a sorted T cell fraction (not recorded which). The receptors were gathered from a male donor with ankylosing spondylitis. The CDR3 runs from the conserved cysteine through the conserved F or W. The D gene is left open where the match is weak. Clone size is not always given. Where it is, it says once, few, many or a class for expanded clones.

V gene	J gene	D gene	clone size	CDR3 DNA	CDR3 protein
TRBV10-3	TRBJ2-3	-	many	TGTGCCATCAGTGACGGAGATACGCAGTATTTT	CAISDGDTQYF
TRBV7-9	TRBJ2-1	TRBD2	many	TGTGCCAGCAGCCTCGGGACTAGCGGATCCAATGAGCAGTTCTTC	CASSLGTSGSNEQFF
TRBV7-2	TRBJ1-1	-	-	TGTGCCAGCAGCCCCTCGTTGCCCAGCACTGAAGCTTTCTTT	CASSPSLPSTEAFF
TRBV27	TRBJ1-1	-	few	TGTGCCAGCAGTTTAATCAGGGGCACTGAAGCTTTCTTT	CASSLIRGTEAFF
TRBV9	TRBJ2-1	-	-	TGTGCCAGCAGCTTCGGGACGCAGGACAATGAGCAGTTCTTC	CASSFGTQDNEQFF
TRBV10-3	TRBJ1-5	-	few	TGTGCCATCAGTCCCGGCGGCCACGGCAGATTTAGCAATCAGCCCCAGCATTTT	CAISPGGHGRFSNQPQHF
TRBV2	TRBJ1-3	-	many	TGTGCCAGCAGTGAATGGACATTCGGCTCTGGAAACACCATATATTTT	CASSEWTFGSGNTIYF
TRBV6-2/TRBV6-3	TRBJ1-1	TRBD1	-	TGTGCCAGCAGGGGACAGGCTGGGGGTGAAGCTTTCTTT	CASRGQAGGEAFF
TRBV20-1	TRBJ2-2	TRBD2	few	TGCAGTGCTAGGCGAGCGGGAGTCCCCGGGGAGCTGTTTTTT	CSARRAGVPGELFF
TRBV29-1	TRBJ1-1	-	many	TGCAGAGTCCAGGCAGGGATTGACACTGAAGCTTTCTTT	CRVQAGIDTEAFF
TRBV7-9	TRBJ2-1	TRBD2	many	TGTGCCAGCAGCGGGGGACTAGCGTACAATGAGCAGTTCTTC	CASSGGLAYNEQFF
TRBV21-1	TRBJ2-1	-	-	TGTGCCAGCAGCAAATGGGCTGGGGCTAGCGGGAGGGTGGTCAATGAGCAGTTCTTC	CASSKWAGASGRVVNEQFF
TRBV7-2	TRBJ1-4	-	-	TGTGCCAGCAGCTTAGGTCGTAGGGGGGGAGGTGAAAAACTGTTTTTT	CASSLGRRGGGEKLFF
TRBV18	TRBJ2-5	-	-	TGTGCCAGCTCTGCCGTCGAGACCCAGTACTTC	CASSAVETQYF
TRBV12-3/TRBV12-4	TRBJ1-4	-	few	TGTGCCAGCAGTGTCAATGAAAAACTGTTTTTT	CASSVNEKLFF